The 12 T cell receptor beta chains presented below share a single source sample, sequenced in a study of T cells in Graves' hyperthyroidism and ophthalmopathy. The investigators amplified TCR beta CDR3 regions from RNA transcripts. HTBI primers were used for first-round RT-PCR of the TCR CDR3. One entry per CDR3 protein, called by TCRdb with MiXCR from the multiplex PCR reads. The table lists 550,000 to 850,000 distinct CDR3 sequences, around 20% of them singletons, with approximately 15% in the top ten. The sequencing input was blood. The receptors were gathered from a woman aged 50 to 60 with Graves' hyperthyroidism that later progressed to Graves' ophthalmopathy.

This clonotype was seen a single time. This chain connects TRBV12-3 or TRBV12-4 to TRBJ2-2, with D possibly being TRBD2 (5 bases). This CDR3 region has 15 residues. V lost 9 bases, J lost 0 bases, and 14 bases lay in between. The CDR3 DNA follows: TGTGCCAGTAGACCGGACTTCACGAACACCGGGGAGCTGTTTTTT. This gives the protein CASRPDFTNTGELFF.

Ten or more counts support this clonotype. The chain employs TRBV5-5 and TRBJ1-1, with unresolved D. This CDR3 contains 15 residues. V lost 2 bases to trimming and J lost 4 bases, with 15 bases between them. CDR1 and CDR2 (germline): SGHKS, YYEKEE (reference sequence). The CDR3 DNA sequence: TGTGCCAGCAGCTTTAGGACGGGGATGAGCACTGAAGCTTTCTTT. It translates to CASSFRTGMSTEAFF.

In this sample, this clonotype turned up many times. This chain links TRBV30 with TRBJ1-1, with D unresolved. Trimming took 2 bases from V and 7 from J, leaving 8 bases between them. Germline CDR1 reads GTSNPN; CDR2 reads SVGIG (reference sequence). CDR3 length equals 11 residues. This CDR3 reads CAWSRRNEAFF. In nucleotides, the CDR3 is TGTGCCTGGAGTCGACGGAATGAAGCTTTCTTT.

The table lists this clonotype with many counts. This chain links TRBV11-2 with TRBJ2-1; D is undetermined. Deletions cut 6 bases from V and 8 bases from J, with 11 bases between. Germline values: CDR1 SGHAT, CDR2 FQNNGV. The CDR3 length is 12 residues. CDR3 nucleotide sequence: TGTGCCAGCAGGTTGGGTGGGGATGAGCAGTTCTTC. This codes for CASRLGGDEQFF. The full variable domain, with the rest looked up from reference TRBV11-2 and TRBJ2-1, is EAGVAQSPRYKIIEKRQSVAFWCNPISGHATLYWYQQILGQGPKLLIQFQNNGVVDDSQLPKDRFSAERLKGVDSTLKIQPAKLEDSAVYLCASRLGGDEQFFGPGTRLTVL.

This clonotype turned up a few times. For the CDR3, the DNA is TGCAGTGCTAGCGAACTGGGGGGCCGGGACGATGAGCAGTTCTTC. It codes for CSASELGGRDDEQFF. V and J are TRBV20-1 and TRBJ2-1, with D possibly being TRBD1 or TRBD2 (6 bases each). This CDR3 contains 15 residues. Germline lookup yields CDR1 DFQATT and CDR2 SNEGSKA (reference sequence). Trimming cost V 3 bases and J 8 bases, with 20 bases left between them.

This clonotype was observed at least ten times. The CDR3 spells CASRPGPNTEAFF. CDR3 nucleotides: TGTGCCAGCAGACCGGGACCAAACACTGAAGCTTTCTTT. V usage is TRBV6-1 and J usage is TRBJ1-1; D is possibly TRBD1 (5 bases). Looked up from germline, CDR1 is MNHNS and CDR2 is SASEGT. The V end was cut by 6 bases, the J end by 2 bases, with 10 bases between. The CDR3 is 13 amino acids.

This clonotype occurred a few times. The chain recombines TRBV20-1 with TRBJ1-1; tentatively, D is TRBD1 (5 bases). Germline V gene data show CDR1 as DFQATT and CDR2 as SNEGSKA (reference sequence). V was pared by 0 bases and J by 1 base, with 15 bases between. The CDR3 is made up of 16 amino acids. Here the CDR3 DNA reads TGCAGTGCTAGAGATCGAGTAAAGGGGCCGAACACTGAAGCTTTCTTT. It is translated as CSARDRVKGPNTEAFF.

The CDR3 DNA reads TGTGCCAGCAGCTTAAGCTCAGTCCCTGAAGCTTTCTTT. Amino acid sequence: CASSLSSVPEAFF. The J gene is TRBJ1-1, the V gene TRBV11-2; D is undetermined. CDR1 is SGHAT, CDR2 FQNNGV, per germline. The CDR3 contains 13 residues. Trimming stripped 2 bases from V and 6 bases from J, with 10 bases between. Full variable domain (remainder filled in from reference TRBV11-2 and TRBJ1-1): EAGVAQSPRYKIIEKRQSVAFWCNPISGHATLYWYQQILGQGPKLLIQFQNNGVVDDSQLPKDRFSAERLKGVDSTLKIQPAKLEDSAVYLCASSLSSVPEAFFGQGTRLTVV.

J is TRBJ1-1 and V is TRBV5-1, with a possible D match to TRBD1 (5 bases). CDR1 is SGHRS and CDR2 is YFSETQ in the germline V gene. The CDR3 is 14 residues long. Trimming pared 6 bases from V and 7 bases from J, leaving 19 bases between. CDR3 protein: CASTPGGSLIEAFF. For the CDR3, the DNA is TGCGCCAGCACCCCGGGGGGGTCACTTATTGAAGCTTTCTTT.

The V and J genes are TRBV10-2 and TRBJ2-5; 8 bases line up with TRBD1. Trimming at V came to 6 bases and at J to 3 bases, leaving 3 bases not matched to a gene. The germline V gene has CDR1 WSHSY and CDR2 SAAADI. The CDR3 extends over 13 amino acids. The DNA for the CDR3 is TGCGCCAGCAGCCGGACAGGGAAAGAGACCCAGTACTTC. This encodes CASSRTGKETQYF.

In this sample, this clonotype turned up many times. The rearrangement links TRBV2 to TRBJ2-5, with a weak D call TRBD1 (7 bases). The germline CDR1 and CDR2 sequences are SNHLY and FYNNEI. Trimming removed 0 bases from V and 6 bases from J, with 14 bases in between. The CDR3 covers 15 residues. The CDR3 region is CASSEARQGGKTQYF. DNA of the CDR3: TGTGCCAGCAGTGAAGCGCGTCAGGGGGGAAAGACCCAGTACTTC.

At least ten counts were recorded for this clonotype. This chain uses TRBV5-1 with TRBJ1-1; D unclear. This CDR3 has 14 residues. Germline V gene data show CDR1 as SGHRS and CDR2 as YFSETQ. The V end was cut by 2 bases, the J end by 2 bases, with 10 bases between. DNA of the CDR3: TGCGCCAGCAGCTTTTGGCCGATTAACACTGAAGCTTTCTTT. This gives the protein CASSFWPINTEAFF.